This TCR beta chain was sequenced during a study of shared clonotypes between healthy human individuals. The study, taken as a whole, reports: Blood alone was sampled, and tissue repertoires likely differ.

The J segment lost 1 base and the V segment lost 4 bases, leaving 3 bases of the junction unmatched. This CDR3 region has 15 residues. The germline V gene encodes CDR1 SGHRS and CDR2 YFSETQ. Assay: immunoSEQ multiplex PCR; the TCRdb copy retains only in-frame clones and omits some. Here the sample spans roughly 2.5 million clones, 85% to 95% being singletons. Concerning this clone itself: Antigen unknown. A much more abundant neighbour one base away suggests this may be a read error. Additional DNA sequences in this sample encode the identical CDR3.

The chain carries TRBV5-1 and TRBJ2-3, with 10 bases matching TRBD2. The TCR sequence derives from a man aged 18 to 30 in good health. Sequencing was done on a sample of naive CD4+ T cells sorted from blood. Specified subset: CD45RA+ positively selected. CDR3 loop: CASSLGLAGTDTQYF. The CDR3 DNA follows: TGCGCCAGCAGCCTAGGACTAGCGGGCACAGATACGCAGTATTTT.